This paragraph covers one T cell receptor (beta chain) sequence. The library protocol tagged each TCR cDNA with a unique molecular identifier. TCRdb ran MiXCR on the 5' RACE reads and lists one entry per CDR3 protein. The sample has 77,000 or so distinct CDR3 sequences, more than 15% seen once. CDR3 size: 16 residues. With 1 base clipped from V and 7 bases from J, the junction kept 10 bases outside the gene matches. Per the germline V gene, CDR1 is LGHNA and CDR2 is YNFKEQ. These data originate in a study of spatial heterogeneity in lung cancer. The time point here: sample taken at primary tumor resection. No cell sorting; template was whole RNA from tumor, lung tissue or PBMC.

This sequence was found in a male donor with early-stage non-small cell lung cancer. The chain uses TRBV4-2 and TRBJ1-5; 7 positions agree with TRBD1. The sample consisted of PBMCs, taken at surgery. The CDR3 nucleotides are TGTGCCAGCAGCCAAGCGAGCGACAGGGAGAACCAGCCCCAGCATTTT. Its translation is CASSQASDRENQPQHF.